The 13 T cell receptor beta chains given below trace back to one sample, sequenced in a study of early T cells in non-severe SARS-CoV-2 infection. TCRdb recomputed calls from the 5' RACE reads with MiXCR, one row per CDR3 protein. The profile shows tens of thousands of distinct CDR3 sequences, 4.5% to 5.5% of them singletons. Source material: whole blood. These receptors were collected from an adult who was a healthcare worker with PCR-confirmed SARS-CoV-2 infection or an uninfected control (not recorded which).

This clonotype was counted a few times. The rearrangement links TRBV19 to TRBJ2-7; 8 bases align to TRBD1. CDR1 is LNHDA, CDR2 SQIVND, per germline (reference sequence). Germline trimming cut 3 bases from V and 5 bases from J; bases unmatched to any gene: 6. The CDR3 spans 14 residues. DNA for the CDR3: TGTGCCAGTAGTATCGCCGGGACAGGTAACGAGCAGTACTTC. Translation gives CASSIAGTGNEQYF.

This clonotype has ten or more counts. The gene calls are TRBV5-1 and TRBJ1-4, with TRBD1 matching over 7 bases. V dropped 4 bases and J dropped 3; count of bases not matched to a gene: 3. CDR3 length: 14 residues. CDR1 is SGHRS and CDR2 is YFSETQ in the germline V gene. CDR3 coding DNA: TGCGCCAGCAGCCTCACAGGGGCTAATGAAAAACTGTTTTTT. This gives the protein CASSLTGANEKLFF.

The V call is TRBV12-3 or TRBV12-4, the J call TRBJ2-7, with unresolved D. The V gene lost 5 bases and the J gene lost 0 bases, with 14 bases spanning the gap. This CDR3 spans 15 amino acids. In DNA form, the CDR3 reads TGTGCCAGCAGTGTGGACCCAGGTAGCTCCTACGAGCAGTACTTC. This encodes CASSVDPGSSYEQYF.

V gene TRBV20-1 combines with J gene TRBJ1-4; D gene unclear. This CDR3 has 13 residues. Germline CDR1 and CDR2: DFQATT and SNEGSKA (reference sequence). V dropped 0 bases and J dropped 7 bases, with 9 bases sitting between them. CDR3 protein: CSARDTSGEKLFF. CDR3 sequence (DNA): TGCAGTGCTAGAGATACGTCGGGTGAAAAACTGTTTTTT.

This clonotype occurred many times. V and J are TRBV2 and TRBJ2-3; TRBD2 aligns across 7 bases. V shed 6 bases, J shed 5 bases, and the junction held 8 bases outside the gene matches. CDR3 length: 14 residues. Germline-derived CDR1 and CDR2 are SNHLY and FYNNEI. The CDR3, as DNA: TGTGCCAGCAGACGGGAGGAAGGGAGAGATACGCAGTATTTT. Protein sequence: CASRREEGRDTQYF.

Ten or more counts support this clonotype. The V and J genes are TRBV20-1 and TRBJ2-3; possibly TRBD2 for D (6 bases). The CDR3 extends over 16 amino acids. The V gene lost 3 bases and the J gene lost 4 bases, with 20 bases spanning the gap. Germline V gives CDR1 DFQATT, CDR2 SNEGSKA (reference sequence). The CDR3 DNA reads as TGCAGTGCTAGCCCCCTCGAGCGGGCTAATTCAGATACGCAGTATTTT. It translates to CSASPLERANSDTQYF.

This clonotype was seen repeatedly, ten times or more. The rearrangement uses TRBV10-2 and TRBJ2-3, with 11 bases matching TRBD2. With 10 bases clipped from V and 6 bases from J, the junction kept 6 bases outside the gene matches. CDR3 length equals 13 residues. Germline V CDR1 and CDR2: WSHSY, SAAADI. The CDR3 protein is CATILAGADTQYF. The CDR3 nucleotides read TGCGCCACCATACTAGCGGGAGCCGATACGCAGTATTTT.

In its sample, this clonotype was seen many times. This chain links TRBV14 with TRBJ2-5; no clear D. The CDR3 is 13 residues long. The germline V and J ends were trimmed by 4 bases and 2 bases, with 8 bases remaining between them. Germline V gene sequence: CDR1 SGHDN, CDR2 FVKESK. CDR3 sequence reads: CASSRGGQETQYF. CDR3 coding DNA: TGTGCCAGCAGCCGGGGTGGTCAAGAGACCCAGTACTTC.

This clonotype came up many times. J is TRBJ2-5 and V is TRBV7-6, with 8 bases lining up with TRBD1. This CDR3 contains 14 residues. Per germline, CDR1 SGHVS and CDR2 FNYEAQ. V trimming: 3 bases; J trimming: 5 bases; junction bases outside the gene matches: 5. CDR3 in amino acids: CASSLTGVGETQYF. As DNA, the CDR3 is TGTGCCAGCAGCTTGACAGGGGTCGGTGAGACCCAGTACTTC.

CDR3 sequence reads: CASSQDLRGGFYGYTF. In DNA form, the CDR3 reads TGCGCCAGCAGCCAAGATCTTAGGGGCGGATTCTATGGCTACACCTTC. J is TRBJ1-2 and V is TRBV4-1; TRBD1 might be the D (5 bases). Trimming removed 0 bases at V and 4 bases at J, with 15 bases between. CDR3 length: 16 amino acids. Per the germline V gene, CDR1 is MGHRA and CDR2 is YSYEKL.

This clonotype was picked up a small number of times. The CDR3 coding sequence is TGTGCCAGCAGGCGACAGGGATTATCCTACGAGCAGTACTTC. Encoded protein: CASRRQGLSYEQYF. The genes are TRBV2 and TRBJ2-7, with 7 bases identical to TRBD1. V lost 6 bases to trimming and J lost 1 base; unmatched junction nucleotides: 6. Germline lookup yields CDR1 SNHLY and CDR2 FYNNEI. The CDR3 runs to 14 residues.

The chain couples TRBV20-1 to TRBJ2-3; 11 nucleotides line up with TRBD2. This CDR3 has 16 residues. The V gene end was trimmed by 3 bases and the J gene end by 4 bases; junction bases not matched to a gene: 9. Germline lookup yields CDR1 DFQATT and CDR2 SNEGSKA (reference sequence). CDR3 bases: TGCAGTGCTAGCCCCCGGGGTAGCGGGAGGGCAGATACGCAGTATTTT. Protein product: CSASPRGSGRADTQYF.

This clonotype was counted only a few times. The chain uses TRBV27 and TRBJ2-7; 7 nucleotides match TRBD2. The CDR3 extends over 15 amino acids. The V gene end was trimmed by 6 bases and the J gene end by 0 bases; junction bases not matched to a gene: 8. The germline CDR1 and CDR2 sequences are MNHEY and SMNVEV (reference sequence). The CDR3 region is CASSSLADFSYEQYF. The DNA for the CDR3 is TGTGCCAGCAGCTCTCTAGCGGACTTCTCCTACGAGCAGTACTTC.